These 28 T cell receptor beta chains were sequenced from one sample in a study of hypomethylating agent response in myelodysplastic syndrome. Libraries were prepared by immunoSEQ multiplex PCR; TCRdb keeps only in-frame clonotypes and omits some of them. The table shows around 5,000 clones, with over 70% occurring only once. Sample: bone marrow, taken before or after starting hypomethylating agent treatment for myelodysplastic syndrome (not recorded which). The receptors here all came from a human donor with myelodysplastic syndrome.

The gene calls are TRBV2 and TRBJ1-6; D gene unclear. V was clipped by 0 bases and J by 8 bases, with 11 bases between them. Germline values: CDR1 SNHLY, CDR2 FYNNEI. The CDR3 totals 15 residues. Here the CDR3 reads CASSEALRGYSPLHF. As DNA, the CDR3 is TGTGCCAGCAGTGAAGCGCTTCGAGGTTATTCACCCCTCCACTTT.

The J gene is TRBJ1-3, the V gene TRBV11-2, with D possibly TRBD1 on 5 matching bases. Germline V CDR1 and CDR2: SGHAT, FQNNGV. Trimming left V 4 bases short and J 2 bases short, with 6 bases between. The CDR3 loop spans 13 amino acids. Written as DNA, the CDR3 is TGTGCCAGCAGCTCGGGACCTGGAAACACCATATATTTT. It codes for CASSSGPGNTIYF.

The V gene is TRBV7-3, the J gene TRBJ2-5, with 9 bases that match TRBD1. The germline V gene has CDR1 SGHTA and CDR2 FQGTGA. The V and J ends lost 4 bases and 5 bases, in that order; junction bases with no gene match: 8. This CDR3 contains 15 residues. The CDR3 coding sequence is TGTGCCAGCAGCTCCGGGACAGGGATTGGGGAGACCCAGTACTTC. Its protein is CASSSGTGIGETQYF.

This clone was detected a few times. V usage is TRBV9 and J usage is TRBJ2-7, with D possibly being TRBD2 (6 bases). Germline values: CDR1 SGDLS, CDR2 YYNGEE. This CDR3 spans 14 amino acids. Trimming removed 2 bases from V and 2 bases from J, with 11 bases in between. The CDR3 DNA follows: TGTGCCAGCAGCGTCCGGGACTGGCCCTACGAGCAGTACTTC. Protein: CASSVRDWPYEQYF. Combining the CDR3 with reference TRBV9 and TRBJ2-7 gives the whole variable domain DSGVTQTPKHLITATGQRVTLRCSPRSGDLSVYWYQQSLDQGLQFLIQYYNGEERAKGNILERFSAQQFPDLHSELNLSSLELGDSALYFCASSVRDWPYEQYFGPGTRLTVT.

The chain links TRBV19 to TRBJ1-3; TRBD1 is a possible D gene (6 bases). The CDR3 has 13 amino acids. Trimming pared 4 bases from V and 5 bases from J, leaving 9 bases between. The germline gives CDR1 LNHDA, CDR2 SQIVND (reference sequence). The CDR3 sequence: CASSTGQRNTIYF. The DNA of the CDR3 is TGTGCCAGTAGTACAGGACAGAGAAACACCATATATTTT.

The chain links TRBV27 to TRBJ2-1; D not certain. The CDR3 extends over 14 amino acids. The germline V gene has CDR1 MNHEY and CDR2 SMNVEV (reference sequence). The V and J ends lost 2 bases and 3 bases respectively, with 8 bases between them. The CDR3 region is CASSLERLYNEQFF. The CDR3 DNA is TGTGCCAGCAGTTTAGAGCGCCTCTACAATGAGCAGTTCTTC.

J is TRBJ2-7 and V is TRBV2; possibly TRBD2 for D (5 bases). The CDR3 has 14 amino acids. V lost 10 bases and J 2 bases, leaving 18 bases between the germline ends. The germline V gene has CDR1 SNHLY and CDR2 FYNNEI. The CDR3 DNA is TGTGCCATGCGACTAAGGGATTCCACCTACGAGCAGTACTTC. It encodes CAMRLRDSTYEQYF.

This chain joins TRBV18 and TRBJ1-3; 7 positions agree with TRBD1. Germline CDR1 reads KGHSH; CDR2 reads LQKENI. Trimming cost V 3 bases and J 0 bases; bases outside gene matches: 8. CDR3 length equals 17 residues. The chain's CDR3 is CASSPQGQSYSGNTIYF. The CDR3 DNA reads TGTGCCAGCTCACCGCAGGGACAGTCTTACTCTGGAAACACCATATATTTT.

CDR3: CARSFITGTKSNYGYTF. The CDR3 nucleotides read TGTGCCAGAAGCTTTATAACAGGGACAAAGTCTAACTATGGCTACACCTTC. V and J are TRBV5-3 and TRBJ1-2; tentatively, D is TRBD1 (6 bases). TRBV5-3 counts as an open reading frame of uncertain function. The V and J ends lost 2 bases and 0 bases respectively, with 17 bases between them. CDR3 length equals 17 residues.

The chain combines TRBV4-3 with TRBJ2-7; TRBD2 might be the D (5 bases). Germline V CDR1 and CDR2: LGHNA, YSLEER. CDR3 length equals 15 residues. The V and J ends lost 1 base and 3 bases respectively, with 13 bases between them. In DNA, the CDR3 is TGCGCCAGCAGCCAAGTTTTCGGGGAGCGCTACGAGCAGTACTTC. Protein product: CASSQVFGERYEQYF.

Written as DNA, the CDR3 is TGTGCCAGCAGCCAAGTGGCAGGGGGCGGCTCCGGGGAGCTGTTTTTT. It yields the protein CASSQVAGGGSGELFF. V and J are TRBV14 and TRBJ2-2; TRBD1 agrees at 8 bases. From germline, CDR1 is SGHDN and CDR2 FVKESK. The CDR3 length is 16 residues. Trimming removed 1 base from V and 6 bases from J; junction bases left unmatched: 7.

As regards this clone: Germline and junction disagree at one end, which may indicate a read error. The V call is TRBV7-7, the J call TRBJ2-1; 8 positions agree with TRBD2. Per germline, CDR1 SSHAT and CDR2 FNYEAQ (reference sequence). The CDR3 is made up of 15 amino acids. CDR3 bases: TGTGCTAGCAGCTTAGGCGGGGGGTCTTACAATGAGCAGTTCTTC. It yields the protein CASSLGGGSYNEQFF.

V gene TRBV6-1 combines with J gene TRBJ1-3, with TRBD1 matching over 7 bases. Germline V gene sequence: CDR1 MNHNS, CDR2 SASEGT. V gave up 5 bases and J gave up 4 bases; unmatched junction bases: 5. The CDR3 is 14 amino acids. The CDR3 DNA sequence: TGTGCCAGCAGTACTGACAGGGTAGGAAACACCATATATTTT. As protein: CASSTDRVGNTIYF.

A single count supports this clone. V usage is TRBV6-6 and J usage is TRBJ1-6; tentative D call: TRBD1 (5 bases). Germline V gives CDR1 MNHNY, CDR2 SVGAGI (reference sequence). This CDR3 comprises 14 residues. V was pared by 7 bases and J by 5 bases, with 12 bases between. The CDR3 loop reads CASKDSPNNSPLHF. The CDR3 DNA sequence: TGTGCCAGCAAAGACAGCCCCAATAATTCACCCCTCCACTTT.

V and J are TRBV6-4 and TRBJ2-2; 8 bases line up with TRBD1. V dropped 3 bases and J dropped 4; count of bases not matched to a gene: 4. CDR1 MRHNA and CDR2 SNTAGT come from the germline V gene. The CDR3 covers 15 residues. In nucleotides, the CDR3 is TGTGCCAGCAGTGAGGGACAGGCCGGCACCGGGGAGCTGTTTTTT. This codes for CASSEGQAGTGELFF.

This chain connects TRBV5-1 to TRBJ2-7; D is ambiguous. V was pared by 4 bases and J by 1 base, with 12 bases between. CDR1 is SGHRS, CDR2 YFSETQ, per germline. CDR3 length equals 14 residues. The CDR3 DNA reads as TGCGCCAGCAGCCGCGACCCTAGTTCCTACGAGCAGTACTTC. Translated, it gives CASSRDPSSYEQYF.

J is TRBJ1-5 and V is TRBV6-6, with 8 bases lining up with TRBD1. The CDR3 totals 16 residues. Losses at the gene ends were 5 bases for V and 1 base for J; bases not matched to a gene: 7. CDR1 is MNHNY, CDR2 SVGAGI, per germline (reference sequence). CDR3 DNA: TGTGCCAGCAGTACCTTAGGACAGGGCAGCAATCAGCCCCAGCATTTT. Translating gives CASSTLGQGSNQPQHF.

V gene TRBV10-3 combines with J gene TRBJ2-2; no clear D. V was clipped by 4 bases and J by 2 bases, with 8 bases between them. CDR3 length equals 14 residues. From germline, CDR1 is ENHRY and CDR2 SYGVKD. The CDR3 loop is CAISGLTNTGELFF. The CDR3 bases are TGTGCCATCAGTGGTCTAACCAACACCGGGGAGCTGTTTTTT.

The rearrangement uses TRBV5-8 and TRBJ2-2; D gene uncertain. CDR3 length: 18 residues. Germline CDR1 is SGHTS and CDR2 is YDEGEE. Trimming shortened V by 4 bases and J by 2 bases, and 21 bases separated the two germline ends. CDR3 coding DNA: TGTGCCAGCAGCCCTGGGGTGCTGTGGAGCCTAAACACCGGGGAGCTGTTTTTT. It translates to CASSPGVLWSLNTGELFF.

This clone was picked up a small number of times. The chain joins TRBV6-5 to TRBJ1-6, with 9 bases fitting TRBD1. This CDR3 has 15 amino acids. V shed 6 bases and J 7 bases; nucleotides not matched to a gene: 7. Germline values: CDR1 MNHEY, CDR2 SVGAGI. The DNA for the CDR3 is TGTGCCAGCAGCCTCACTGGGACAGGGAATTCACCCCTCCACTTT. This codes for CASSLTGTGNSPLHF.

This chain connects TRBV11-3 to TRBJ2-1; a possible D gene is TRBD1 (6 bases). The CDR3 has 14 amino acids. Germline V gene lookup returns CDR1 SGHNT and CDR2 YENEEA. The germline V and J ends were trimmed by 2 bases and 10 bases, with 15 bases remaining between them. In DNA form, the CDR3 reads TGTGCCAGCAGCTTAATTGGGGGCCAGGGCGAGCAGTTCTTC. Amino acids: CASSLIGGQGEQFF.

The V and J genes are TRBV11-3 and TRBJ2-1; D is undetermined. Per germline, CDR1 SGHNT and CDR2 YENEEA. V dropped 0 bases and J dropped 11 bases, with 14 bases sitting between them. This CDR3 is built from 14 residues. The CDR3 protein is CASSLDIGVAQQFF. CDR3 nucleotides: TGTGCCAGCAGCTTAGATATTGGGGTCGCGCAGCAGTTCTTC. The entire variable domain, with the rest obtained from reference TRBV11-3 and TRBJ2-1, is as follows: EAGVVQSPRYKIIEKKQPVAFWCNPISGHNTLYWYLQNLGQGPELLIRYENEEAVDDSQLPKDRFSAERLKGVDSTLKIQPAELGDSAVYLCASSLDIGVAQQFFGPGTRLTVL.

The chain combines TRBV6-5 with TRBJ2-7; TRBD2 agrees at 8 bases. The ends lost 8 bases at V and 6 bases at J; junction bases unmatched: 9. This CDR3 has 13 residues. Germline CDR1 MNHEY, CDR2 SVGAGI. CDR3 residues: CASHFGGATEQYF. DNA for the CDR3: TGTGCCAGCCATTTCGGGGGGGCAACCGAGCAGTACTTC.

The CDR3 here is CASSPSPGINYEQYF. CDR3 bases: TGTGCCAGCAGCCCCTCTCCCGGGATTAACTACGAGCAGTACTTC. The chain employs TRBV7-9 and TRBJ2-7; TRBD2 is a possible D gene (5 bases). This CDR3 region has 15 residues. V lost 5 bases and J lost 3, with 17 bases in between. The germline V gene encodes CDR1 SEHNR and CDR2 FQNEAQ (reference sequence).

V gene TRBV6-5 combines with J gene TRBJ1-6; D is undetermined. The germline CDR1 and CDR2 sequences are MNHEY and SVGAGI. Trimming removed 6 bases at V and 8 bases at J, with 17 bases between. The CDR3 sequence is 15 residues long. This CDR3 is CASSGGSPIDSPLHF. CDR3 in DNA: TGTGCCAGCAGCGGAGGGTCTCCGATAGATTCACCCCTCCACTTT.

This clone was seen more than once but under ten times. This chain links TRBV7-2 with TRBJ1-5, with 9 bases lining up with TRBD1. This CDR3 has 16 residues. Germline loops: CDR1 SGHTA, CDR2 FQGNSA. Trimming cost V 4 bases and J 6 bases; bases outside gene matches: 10. This chain's CDR3 is CASSSRQGVGGQPQHF. The CDR3, as DNA: TGTGCCAGCAGCTCCAGACAGGGGGTGGGGGGTCAGCCCCAGCATTTT.

This chain joins TRBV6-6 and TRBJ2-7; TRBD1 might be the D (5 bases). V lost 3 bases, J lost 1 base, and 13 bases lay in between. CDR3 size: 15 residues. CDR1 is MNHNY, CDR2 SVGAGI, per germline (reference sequence). CDR3 sequence reads: CASSYFQGLSYEQYF. Written as DNA, the CDR3 is TGTGCCAGCAGTTATTTCCAGGGCTTGTCCTACGAGCAGTACTTC.

This chain links TRBV6-4 with TRBJ1-2; D gene uncertain. Germline-derived CDR1 and CDR2 are MRHNA and SNTAGT. The V gene lost 3 bases and the J gene lost 7 bases, with 12 bases spanning the gap. The CDR3 length is 13 residues. In DNA form, the CDR3 reads TGTGCCAGCAGTGATTCTCAGCGCCTTGGCTACACCTTC. This sequence encodes CASSDSQRLGYTF.